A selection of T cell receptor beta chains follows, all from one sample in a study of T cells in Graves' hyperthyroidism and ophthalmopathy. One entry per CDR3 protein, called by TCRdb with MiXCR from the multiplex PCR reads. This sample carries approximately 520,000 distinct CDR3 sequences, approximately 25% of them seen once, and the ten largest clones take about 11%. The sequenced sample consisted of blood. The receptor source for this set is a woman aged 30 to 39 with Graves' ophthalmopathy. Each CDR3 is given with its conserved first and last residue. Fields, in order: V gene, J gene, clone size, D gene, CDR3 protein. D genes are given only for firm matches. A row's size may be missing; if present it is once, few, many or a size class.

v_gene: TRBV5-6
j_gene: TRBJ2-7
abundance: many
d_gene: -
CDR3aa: CASSLAYPYEQYF

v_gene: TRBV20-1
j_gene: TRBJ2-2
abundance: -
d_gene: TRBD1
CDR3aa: CSAPGTGGNGELFF

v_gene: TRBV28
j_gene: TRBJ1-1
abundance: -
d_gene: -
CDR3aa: CASSLLDMNTEAFF

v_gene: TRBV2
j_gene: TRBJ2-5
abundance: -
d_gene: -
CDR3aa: CASTKGPRETQYF

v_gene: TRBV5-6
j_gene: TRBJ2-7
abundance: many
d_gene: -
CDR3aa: CASSFPPGGHTYEQYF

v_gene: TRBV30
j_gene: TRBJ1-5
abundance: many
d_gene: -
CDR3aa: CAWSVPWSNQPQHF

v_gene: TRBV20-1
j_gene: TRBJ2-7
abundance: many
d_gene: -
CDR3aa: CSARDRAGGQYF

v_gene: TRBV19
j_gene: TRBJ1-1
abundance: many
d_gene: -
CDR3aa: CASSTWDTEAFF

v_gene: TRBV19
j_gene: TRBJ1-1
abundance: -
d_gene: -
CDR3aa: CASSMTDGNTEAFF

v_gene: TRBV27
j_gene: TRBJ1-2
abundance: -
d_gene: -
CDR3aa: CASSFKGSYTF

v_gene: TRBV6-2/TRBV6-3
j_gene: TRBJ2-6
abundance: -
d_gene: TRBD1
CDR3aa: CASSFRDRGYSGANVLTF

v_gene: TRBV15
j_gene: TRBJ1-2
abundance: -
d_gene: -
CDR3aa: CATSSPDREANYGYTF

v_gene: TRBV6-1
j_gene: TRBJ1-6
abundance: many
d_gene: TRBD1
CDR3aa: CASIDRGHVSPLHF

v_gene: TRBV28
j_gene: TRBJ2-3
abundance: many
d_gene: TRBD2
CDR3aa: CASRDREGDTQYF

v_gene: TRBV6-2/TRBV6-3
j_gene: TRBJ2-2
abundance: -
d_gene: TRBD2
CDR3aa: CASSSSGTSGRGDTGELFF

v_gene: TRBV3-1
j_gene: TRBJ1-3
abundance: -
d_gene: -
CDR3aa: CASSQAAAGSGNTIYF

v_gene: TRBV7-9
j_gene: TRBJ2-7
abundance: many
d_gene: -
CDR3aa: CASTTGDQGIHEQYF

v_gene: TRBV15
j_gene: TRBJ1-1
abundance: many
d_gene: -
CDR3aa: CATSRDSVHSEAFF

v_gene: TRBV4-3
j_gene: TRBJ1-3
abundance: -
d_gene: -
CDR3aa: CASSQDPGSSGNTIYF

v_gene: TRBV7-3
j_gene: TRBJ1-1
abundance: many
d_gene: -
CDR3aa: CASSLMANTEAFF

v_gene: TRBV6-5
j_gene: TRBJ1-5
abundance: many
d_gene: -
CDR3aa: CASSYLGRINQPQHF

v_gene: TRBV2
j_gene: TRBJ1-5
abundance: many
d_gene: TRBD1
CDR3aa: CASNQQGAGQPQHF

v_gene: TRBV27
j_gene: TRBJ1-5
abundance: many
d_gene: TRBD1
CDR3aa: CASSLSWTGGNQPQHF

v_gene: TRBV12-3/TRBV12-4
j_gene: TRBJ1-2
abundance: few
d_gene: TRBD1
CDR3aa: CASSSSGQSKGYTF

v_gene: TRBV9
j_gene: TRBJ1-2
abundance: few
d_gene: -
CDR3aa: CASSVARGPSNYGYTF

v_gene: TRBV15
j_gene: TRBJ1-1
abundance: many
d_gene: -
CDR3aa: CATSRTTGNTEAFF

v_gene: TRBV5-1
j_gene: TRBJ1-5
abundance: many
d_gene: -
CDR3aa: CASSLEGRGLGQPQHF

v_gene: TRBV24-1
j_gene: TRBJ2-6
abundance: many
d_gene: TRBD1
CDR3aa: CATSLGQAVSGANVLTF

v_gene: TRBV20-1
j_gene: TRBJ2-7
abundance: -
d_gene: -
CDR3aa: CSARGFGGPPWEQYF

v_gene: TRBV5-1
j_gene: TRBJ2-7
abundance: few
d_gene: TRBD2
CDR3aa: CASSLAMASGNYEQYF

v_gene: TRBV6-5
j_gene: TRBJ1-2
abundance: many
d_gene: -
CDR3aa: CASSYGRRGYGYTF

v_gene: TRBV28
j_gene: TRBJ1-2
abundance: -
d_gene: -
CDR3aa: CASSFNIPWEEANYGYTF

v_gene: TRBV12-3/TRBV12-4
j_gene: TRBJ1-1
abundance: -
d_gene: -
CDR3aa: CASSPVLPDEAFF

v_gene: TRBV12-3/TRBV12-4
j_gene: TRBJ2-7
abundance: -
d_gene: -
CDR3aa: CASKMNRANYEQYF

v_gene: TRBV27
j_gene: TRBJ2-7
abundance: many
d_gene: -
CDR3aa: CASSLTRGAYEQYF

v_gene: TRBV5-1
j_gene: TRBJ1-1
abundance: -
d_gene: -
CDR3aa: CASSLVGPPSAFF

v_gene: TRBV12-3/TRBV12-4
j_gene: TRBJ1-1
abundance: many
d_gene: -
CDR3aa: CASSPLGAFNTEAFF

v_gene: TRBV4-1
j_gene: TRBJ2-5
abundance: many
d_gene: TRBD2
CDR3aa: CASSPSKTSGGAMETQYF

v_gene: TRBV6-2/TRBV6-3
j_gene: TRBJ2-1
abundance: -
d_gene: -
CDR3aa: CASRTGGTGQFF

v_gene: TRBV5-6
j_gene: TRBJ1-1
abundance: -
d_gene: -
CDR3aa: CASSLDPQVLAFF

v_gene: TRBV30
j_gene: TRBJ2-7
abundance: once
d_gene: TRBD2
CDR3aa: CAWSLAGGYYEQYF

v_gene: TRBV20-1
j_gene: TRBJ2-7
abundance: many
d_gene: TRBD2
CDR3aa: CSARDYNQGLIYEQYF

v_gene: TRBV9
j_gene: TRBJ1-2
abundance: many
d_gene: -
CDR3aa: CASSVEGGLSPQGAISGYTF

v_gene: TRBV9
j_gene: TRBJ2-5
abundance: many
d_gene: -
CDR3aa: CASSVDSWEGELQETQYF

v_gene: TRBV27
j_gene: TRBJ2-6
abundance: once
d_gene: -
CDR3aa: CASVLRWGPGANVLTF

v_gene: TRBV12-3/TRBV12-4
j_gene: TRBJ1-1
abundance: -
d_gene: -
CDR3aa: CASSNRLSLNTEAFF

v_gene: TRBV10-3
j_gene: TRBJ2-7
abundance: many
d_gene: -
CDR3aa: CAIAGGTGYEQYF

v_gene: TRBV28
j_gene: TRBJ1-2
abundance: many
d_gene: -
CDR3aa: CASSLTRTRTYGYTF